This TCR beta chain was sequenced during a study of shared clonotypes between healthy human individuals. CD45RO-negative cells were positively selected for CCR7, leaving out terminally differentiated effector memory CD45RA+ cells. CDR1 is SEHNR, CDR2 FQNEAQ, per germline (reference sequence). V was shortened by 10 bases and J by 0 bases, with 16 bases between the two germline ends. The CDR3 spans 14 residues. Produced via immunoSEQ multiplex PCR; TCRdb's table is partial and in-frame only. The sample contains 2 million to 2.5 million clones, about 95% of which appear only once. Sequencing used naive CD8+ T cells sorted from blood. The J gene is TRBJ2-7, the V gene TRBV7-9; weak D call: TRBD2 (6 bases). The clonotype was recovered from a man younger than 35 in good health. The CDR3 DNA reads TGTGCCACCGAGTCGGTAGCGGTCTCCTACGAGCAGTACTTC. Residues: CATESVAVSYEQYF.